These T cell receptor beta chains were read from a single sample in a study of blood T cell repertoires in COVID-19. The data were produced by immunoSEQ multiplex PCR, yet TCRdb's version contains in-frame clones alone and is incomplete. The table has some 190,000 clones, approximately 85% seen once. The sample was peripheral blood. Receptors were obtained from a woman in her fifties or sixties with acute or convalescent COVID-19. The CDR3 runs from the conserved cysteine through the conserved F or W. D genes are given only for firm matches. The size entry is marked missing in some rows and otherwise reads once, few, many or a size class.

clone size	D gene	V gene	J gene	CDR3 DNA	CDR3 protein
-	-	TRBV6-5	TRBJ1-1	TGTGCCAGCAGCGCGACAGGTCAGAACACTGAAGCTTTCTTT	CASSATGQNTEAFF
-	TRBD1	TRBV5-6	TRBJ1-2	TGTGCCAGCAGCTCACCTGGACAGGGCGCGCGAGGCTACACCTTC	CASSSPGQGARGYTF
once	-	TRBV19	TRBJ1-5	TGTGCCAGTAGTACGAGGGTGGGGGCAGGCAATCAGCCCCAGCATTTT	CASSTRVGAGNQPQHF
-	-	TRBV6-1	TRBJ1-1	TGTGCCAGCAGTGAAGTACAGGGGAACACTGAAGCTTTCTTT	CASSEVQGNTEAFF
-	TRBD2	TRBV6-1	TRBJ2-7	TGTGCCAGCAGTGACGGCGGGAGACACGAGCAGTACTTC	CASSDGGRHEQYF
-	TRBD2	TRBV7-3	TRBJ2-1	TGTGCCAGCAGCTTAGCGGGAGCTGGTGAGCAGTTCTTC	CASSLAGAGEQFF
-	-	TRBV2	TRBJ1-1	TGTGCCAGCAGAGGGGGACGGAACACTGAAGCTTTCTTT	CASRGGRNTEAFF
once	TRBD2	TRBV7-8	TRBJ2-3	TGTGCCAGCAGCGATCTAGCGGGAATTAATACGCAGTATTTT	CASSDLAGINTQYF
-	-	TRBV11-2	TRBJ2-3	TGTGCCAGCAGCCTAAACCCGGACAGAGGGACAGATACGCAGTATTTT	CASSLNPDRGTDTQYF
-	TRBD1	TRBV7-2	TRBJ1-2	TGTGCCAGCAGCCCAGGGACAGGGGGCGCAGCTAACTATGGCTACACCTTC	CASSPGTGGAANYGYTF
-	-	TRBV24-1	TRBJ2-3	TGTGCCACCAGTGATTTTGCCGGGGGGTGGGGGCGCGGAGATACGCAGTATTTT	CATSDFAGGWGRGDTQYF
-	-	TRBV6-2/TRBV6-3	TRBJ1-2	TGTGCCAGCAGTTACCGGGGGAGCCATGGCTACACCTTC	CASSYRGSHGYTF
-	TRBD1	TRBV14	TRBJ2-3	TGTGCCAGCAGCTCACAGGGGGCGAGAACAGATACGCAGTATTTT	CASSSQGARTDTQYF
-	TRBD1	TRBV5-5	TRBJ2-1	TGTGCCAGCAGCTCGGGACAGGGTTCCTACAATGAGCAGTTCTTC	CASSSGQGSYNEQFF
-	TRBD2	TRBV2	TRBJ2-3	TGTGCCAGCAGTGTACCTAGCGGGAGTTCAGATACGCAGTATTTT	CASSVPSGSSDTQYF
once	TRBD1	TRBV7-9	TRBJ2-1	TGTGCCAGCAGCTCCTTGGACAGGGGGTTTATCAATGAGCAGTTCTTC	CASSSLDRGFINEQFF
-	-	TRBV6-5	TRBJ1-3	TGTGCCATCGGAGACAGGCCTTCCTCTGGAAACACCATATATTTT	CAIGDRPSSGNTIYF
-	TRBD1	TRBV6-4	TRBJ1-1	TGTGCCAGCCGGGACAGGGGGCCTGAGGGAGAAGCTTTCTTT	CASRDRGPEGEAFF
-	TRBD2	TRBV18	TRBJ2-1	TGTGCCAGCTCACCAAATATAGCGGGAGGGCCTATTGAGCAGTTCTTC	CASSPNIAGGPIEQFF
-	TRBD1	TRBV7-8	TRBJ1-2	TGTGCCAGCAGCCGCACCGGGACAGGGGTAGTCTACACCTTC	CASSRTGTGVVYTF
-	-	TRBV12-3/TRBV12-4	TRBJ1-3	TGTGCCAGCAATACACCGAATGGAAACACCATATATTTT	CASNTPNGNTIYF
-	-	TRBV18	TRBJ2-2	TGTGCCAGCTCACCATTCGACAGAACGAACACCGGGGAGCTGTTTTTT	CASSPFDRTNTGELFF
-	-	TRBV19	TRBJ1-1	TGTGCCAGTACCCTACTCGCCGTGAACACTGAAGCTTTCTTT	CASTLLAVNTEAFF
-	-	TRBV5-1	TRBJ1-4	TGCGCCAGCAGCTTGGGGGGCACTACAACTAATGAAAAACTGTTTTTT	CASSLGGTTTNEKLFF
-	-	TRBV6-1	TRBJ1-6	TGTGCCAGCAGTGAAGGGCTAGCCCCCAATTCACCCCTCCACTTT	CASSEGLAPNSPLHF
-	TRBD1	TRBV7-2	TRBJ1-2	TGTGCCAGCAGCGTATCCGGGACAGGGGGCAAAGGCTACACCTTC	CASSVSGTGGKGYTF
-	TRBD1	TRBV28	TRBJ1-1	TGTGCCAGCCGGGTTTCAGGGGGCGAAACTGAAGCTTTCTTT	CASRVSGGETEAFF
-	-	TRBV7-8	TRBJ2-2	TGTGCCAGCAGCCCTACAGGCGCCGGGGAGCTGTTTTTT	CASSPTGAGELFF
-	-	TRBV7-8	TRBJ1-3	TGTGCCAGCAGCTTAGAACAGGCTCTCTCTGGAAACACCATATATTTT	CASSLEQALSGNTIYF
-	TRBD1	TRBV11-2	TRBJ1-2	TGTGCCAGCAGCGTGACAGGGGGACCCTATGGCTACACCTTC	CASSVTGGPYGYTF
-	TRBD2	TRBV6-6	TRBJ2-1	TGTGCCAGCAGTCACAGGCGGGGGACTAGCGGGATCGGGGGTGTTAATGAGCAGTTCTTC	CASSHRRGTSGIGGVNEQFF
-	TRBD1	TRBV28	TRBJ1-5	TGTGCCAGCAGTTTACCGGGACAGGGCGGTCAGCCCCAGCATTTT	CASSLPGQGGQPQHF
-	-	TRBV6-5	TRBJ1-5	TGTGCCAGCAGTTTGGGAGAGACATTGGGACAGCCCCAGCATTTT	CASSLGETLGQPQHF
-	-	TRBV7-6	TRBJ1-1	TGTGCCAGCAGCCCCCGGGGGGGGTTCAACACTGAAGCTTTCTTT	CASSPRGGFNTEAFF
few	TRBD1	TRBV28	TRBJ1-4	TGTGCCAGCATCCCGGCAGGGGGCACTGGCCTCAATGAAAAACTGTTTTTT	CASIPAGGTGLNEKLFF
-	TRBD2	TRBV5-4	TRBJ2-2	TGTGCCAGCGGAGGGGGTAGCGGGAGCACCGGGGAGCTGTTTTTT	CASGGGSGSTGELFF